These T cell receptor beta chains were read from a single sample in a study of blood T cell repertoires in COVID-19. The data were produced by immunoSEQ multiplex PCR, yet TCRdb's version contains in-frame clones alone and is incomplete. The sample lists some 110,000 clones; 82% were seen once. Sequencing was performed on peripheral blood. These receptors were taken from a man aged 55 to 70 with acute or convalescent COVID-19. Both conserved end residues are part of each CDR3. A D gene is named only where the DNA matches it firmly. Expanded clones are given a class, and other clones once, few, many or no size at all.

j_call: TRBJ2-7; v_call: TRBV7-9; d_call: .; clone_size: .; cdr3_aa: CASRSGEGGYEQYF; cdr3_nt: TGTGCCAGCCGTTCAGGGGAGGGTGGTTACGAGCAGTACTTC
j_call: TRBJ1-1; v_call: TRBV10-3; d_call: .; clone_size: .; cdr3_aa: CAISEVGVTEAFF; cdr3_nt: TGTGCCATCAGTGAGGTTGGAGTTACTGAAGCTTTCTTT
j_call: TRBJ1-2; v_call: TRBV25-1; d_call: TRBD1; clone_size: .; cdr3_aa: CASSVGTGGSLGGYTF; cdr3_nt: TGTGCCAGCAGTGTAGGGACAGGGGGAAGTTTGGGAGGCTACACCTTC
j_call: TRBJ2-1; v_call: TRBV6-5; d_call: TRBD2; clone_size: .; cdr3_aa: CASMLAGGNEQFF; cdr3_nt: TGTGCCAGCATGCTAGCGGGGGGGAATGAGCAGTTCTTC
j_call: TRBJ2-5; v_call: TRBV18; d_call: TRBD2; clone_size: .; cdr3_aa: CASSPQGGGPQGETQYF; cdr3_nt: TGTGCCAGCTCACCACAAGGCGGGGGGCCTCAAGGCGAGACCCAGTACTTC
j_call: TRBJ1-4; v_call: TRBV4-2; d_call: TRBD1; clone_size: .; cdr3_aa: CASSQVRGGGTNEKLFF; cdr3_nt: TGTGCCAGCAGCCAAGTCAGAGGGGGCGGAACTAATGAAAAACTGTTTTTT
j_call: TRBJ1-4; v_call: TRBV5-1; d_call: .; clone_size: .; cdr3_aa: CASSLAPTGTNEKLFF; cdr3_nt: TGCGCCAGCAGCTTGGCCCCTACAGGGACTAATGAAAAACTGTTTTTT
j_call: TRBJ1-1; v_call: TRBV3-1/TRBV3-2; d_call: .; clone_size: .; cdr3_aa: CASSSQRGFTEAFF; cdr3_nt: TGTGCCAGCAGCAGCCAAAGGGGATTTACTGAAGCTTTCTTT
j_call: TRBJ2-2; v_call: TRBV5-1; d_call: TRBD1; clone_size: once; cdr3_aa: CASSATGSTGELFF; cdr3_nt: TGCGCCAGCAGCGCGACAGGGTCCACCGGGGAGCTGTTTTTT
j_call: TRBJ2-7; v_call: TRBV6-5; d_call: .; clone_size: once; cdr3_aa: CASSYSFDGSYEQYF; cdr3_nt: TGTGCCAGCAGTTACTCTTTCGACGGGTCCTACGAGCAGTACTTC
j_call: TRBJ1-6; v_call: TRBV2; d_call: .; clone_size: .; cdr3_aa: CASSAGQYNSPLHF; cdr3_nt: TGTGCCAGCAGTGCTGGCCAATATAATTCACCCCTCCACTTT
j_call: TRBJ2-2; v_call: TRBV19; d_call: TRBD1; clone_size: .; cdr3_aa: CASSIAGGVHTGELFF; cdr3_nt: TGTGCCAGTAGTATAGCAGGGGGAGTTCACACCGGGGAGCTGTTTTTT
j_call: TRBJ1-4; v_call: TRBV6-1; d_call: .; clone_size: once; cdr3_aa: CASSEVWAGRERLFF; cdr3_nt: TGTGCCAGCAGTGAAGTTTGGGCAGGCAGGGAAAGGCTGTTTTTT
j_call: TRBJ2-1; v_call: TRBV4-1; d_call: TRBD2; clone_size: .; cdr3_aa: CASSLGLAGVLNEQFF; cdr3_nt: TGCGCCAGCAGCCTGGGACTAGCGGGAGTATTGAATGAGCAGTTCTTC
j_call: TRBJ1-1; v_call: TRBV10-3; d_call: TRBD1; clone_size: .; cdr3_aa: CAISDHRGVTEAFF; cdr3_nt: TGTGCCATCAGTGATCACAGGGGGGTCACTGAAGCTTTCTTT
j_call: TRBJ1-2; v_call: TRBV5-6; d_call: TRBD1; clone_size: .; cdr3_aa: CASSLGQGARGYTF; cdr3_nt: TGTGCCAGCAGCTTGGGGCAGGGGGCGCGCGGCTACACCTTC
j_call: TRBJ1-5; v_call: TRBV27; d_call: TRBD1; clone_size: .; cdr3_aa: CASSLRGQGANQPQHF; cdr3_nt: TGTGCCAGCAGTTTACGAGGCCAGGGGGCGAATCAGCCCCAGCATTTT
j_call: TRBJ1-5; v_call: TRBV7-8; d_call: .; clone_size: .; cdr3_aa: CASSLASRILYSNQPQHF; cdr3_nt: TGTGCCAGCAGCTTAGCGAGCAGGATACTTTATAGCAATCAGCCCCAGCATTTT
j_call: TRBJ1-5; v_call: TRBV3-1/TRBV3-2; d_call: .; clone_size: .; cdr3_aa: CASSHLGEGQPQHF; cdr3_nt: TGTGCCAGCAGCCATTTGGGAGAGGGTCAGCCCCAGCATTTT
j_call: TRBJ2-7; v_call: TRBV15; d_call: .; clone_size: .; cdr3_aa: CATSRDLYLSYEQYF; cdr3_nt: TGTGCCACCAGCAGAGATCTTTATTTATCCTACGAGCAGTACTTC
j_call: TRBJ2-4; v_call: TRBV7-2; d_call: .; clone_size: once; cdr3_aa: CASSTTSGAGNIQYF; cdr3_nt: TGTGCCAGCAGCACTACCTCCGGGGCGGGGAACATTCAGTACTTC
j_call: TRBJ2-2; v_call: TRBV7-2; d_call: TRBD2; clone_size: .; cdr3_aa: CASSVGLANTGELFF; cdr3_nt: TGTGCCAGCAGTGTCGGACTAGCGAACACCGGGGAGCTGTTTTTT
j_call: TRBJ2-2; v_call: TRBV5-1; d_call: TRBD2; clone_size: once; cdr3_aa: CASSPRGGNTGELFF; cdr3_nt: TGCGCCAGCAGCCCGCGGGGGGGTAACACCGGGGAGCTGTTTTTT
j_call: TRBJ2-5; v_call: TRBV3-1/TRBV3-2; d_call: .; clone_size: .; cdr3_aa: CASSRLVETQYF; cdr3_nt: TGTGCCAGCAGCAGACTGGTTGAGACCCAGTACTTC
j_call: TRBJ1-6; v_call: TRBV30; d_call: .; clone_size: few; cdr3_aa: CAWSVRRSSYNSPLHF; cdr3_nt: TGTGCCTGGAGTGTACGGCGGAGCTCCTATAATTCACCCCTCCACTTT
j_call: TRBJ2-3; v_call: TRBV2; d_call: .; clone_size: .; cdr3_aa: CASTGIGGTDTQYF; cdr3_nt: TGTGCCAGTACGGGAATAGGCGGCACAGATACGCAGTATTTT
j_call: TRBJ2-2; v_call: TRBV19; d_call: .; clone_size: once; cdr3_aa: CASSTDRGGELFF; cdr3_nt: TGTGCCAGTAGTACAGACCGGGGCGGGGAGCTGTTTTTT
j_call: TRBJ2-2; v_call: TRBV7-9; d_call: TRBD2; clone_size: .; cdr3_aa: CASSRTSGSAGELFF; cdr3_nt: TGTGCCAGCAGCCGGACTAGCGGGAGCGCCGGGGAGCTGTTTTTT
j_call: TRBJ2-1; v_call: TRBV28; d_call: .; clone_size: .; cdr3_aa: CASTSGGGHEQFF; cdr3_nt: TGTGCCAGCACCTCTGGAGGGGGCCATGAGCAGTTCTTC
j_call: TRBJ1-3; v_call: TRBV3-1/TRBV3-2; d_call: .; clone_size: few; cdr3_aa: CASSQAGNTIYF; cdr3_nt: TGTGCCAGCAGCCAGGCCGGAAACACCATATATTTT
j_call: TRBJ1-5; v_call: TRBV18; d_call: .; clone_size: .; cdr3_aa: CASSPGGHEGQPQHF; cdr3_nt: TGTGCCAGCTCACCCGGGGGGCATGAGGGTCAGCCCCAGCATTTT
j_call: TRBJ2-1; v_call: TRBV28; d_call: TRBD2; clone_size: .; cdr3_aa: CASSGYTKIGLAGQYNEQFF; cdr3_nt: TGTGCCAGCAGTGGGTATACCAAGATCGGACTAGCGGGCCAGTACAATGAGCAGTTCTTC
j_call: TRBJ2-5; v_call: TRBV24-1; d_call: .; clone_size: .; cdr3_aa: CATSEDSGEETQYF; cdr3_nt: TGTGCCACCAGTGAGGATTCGGGAGAAGAGACCCAGTACTTC
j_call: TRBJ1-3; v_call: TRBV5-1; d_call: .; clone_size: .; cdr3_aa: CASSLSGGGNTIYF; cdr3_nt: TGCGCCAGCAGCTTGAGCGGGGGCGGAAACACCATATATTTT
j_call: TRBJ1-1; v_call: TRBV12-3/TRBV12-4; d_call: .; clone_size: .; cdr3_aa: CASSKEGTEAFF; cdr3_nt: TGTGCCAGCAGCAAGGAGGGCACTGAAGCTTTCTTT
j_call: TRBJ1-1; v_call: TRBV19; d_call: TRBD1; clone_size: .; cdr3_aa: CASSPGTGGMNTEAFF; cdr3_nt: TGTGCCAGTAGTCCCGGTACAGGGGGCATGAACACTGAAGCTTTCTTT
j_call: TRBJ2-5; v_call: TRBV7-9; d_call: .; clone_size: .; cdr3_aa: CASSRRGGGEETQYF; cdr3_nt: TGTGCCAGCAGTCGCCGGGGAGGGGGAGAAGAGACCCAGTACTTC
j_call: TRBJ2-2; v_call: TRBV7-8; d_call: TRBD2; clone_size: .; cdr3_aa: CASSPSLAATGELFF; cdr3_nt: TGTGCCAGCAGCCCCTCTCTAGCGGCGACCGGGGAGCTGTTTTTT
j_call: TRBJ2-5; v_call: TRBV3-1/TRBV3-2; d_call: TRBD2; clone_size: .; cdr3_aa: CASSQEGTGGGKTQYF; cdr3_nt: TGTGCCAGCAGCCAAGAGGGAACGGGAGGTGGAAAGACCCAGTACTTC
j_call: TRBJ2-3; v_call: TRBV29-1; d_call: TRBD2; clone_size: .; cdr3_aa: CSVEEGLADTQYF; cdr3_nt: TGCAGCGTTGAAGAGGGACTAGCAGATACGCAGTATTTT
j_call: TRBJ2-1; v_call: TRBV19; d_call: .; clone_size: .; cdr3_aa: CASSTLVSYNEQFF; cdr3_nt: TGTGCCAGTAGTACCCTAGTCTCCTACAATGAGCAGTTCTTC
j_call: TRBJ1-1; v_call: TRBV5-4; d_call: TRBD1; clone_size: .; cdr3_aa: CASSLPGQGIDTEAFF; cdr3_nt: TGTGCCAGCAGCTTGCCGGGACAGGGGATCGACACTGAAGCTTTCTTT
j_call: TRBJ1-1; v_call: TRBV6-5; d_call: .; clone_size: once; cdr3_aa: CASSFQGNTEAFF; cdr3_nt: TGTGCCAGCAGTTTCCAGGGGAACACTGAAGCTTTCTTT
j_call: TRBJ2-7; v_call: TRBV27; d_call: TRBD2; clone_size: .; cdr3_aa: CASSYSREGSYEQYF; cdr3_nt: TGTGCCAGCAGTTATTCGCGGGAGGGCTCCTACGAGCAGTACTTC
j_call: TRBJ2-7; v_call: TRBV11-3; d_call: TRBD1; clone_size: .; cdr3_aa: CASSRTGVTYEQYF; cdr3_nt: TGTGCCAGCAGCCGTACAGGGGTAACCTACGAGCAGTACTTC
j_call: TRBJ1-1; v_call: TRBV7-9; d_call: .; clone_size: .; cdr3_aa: CASSTRLGTEAFF; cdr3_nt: TGTGCCAGCAGCACCCGTCTCGGCACTGAAGCTTTCTTT
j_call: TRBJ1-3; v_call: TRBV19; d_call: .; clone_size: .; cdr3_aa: CASIRTGSSGNTIYF; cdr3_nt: TGTGCCAGTATTCGGACCGGGAGCTCTGGAAACACCATATATTTT